The 19 T cell receptor beta chains in this list originate from one sample, sequenced in a study of blood T cells in healthy people across ages. With a J-beta primer mix and a sample-barcoded 5' primer, a second PCR ran about 7 to 12 cycles. TCRdb re-called the 5' RACE reads with MiXCR, one entry per CDR3 protein. The sample has 1.5 million to 2 million distinct CDR3 sequences; over 25% are singletons. The specimen was blood. Source of these receptors: a young woman in good health.

The chain recombines TRBV5-1 with TRBJ2-7; 7 bases fit TRBD2. The CDR3 is 13 residues long. CDR1 and CDR2 from the germline V gene are SGHRS and YFSETQ. V trimming: 2 bases; J trimming: 5 bases; junction bases outside the gene matches: 4. CDR3 loop: CASSFGGDDEQYF. Written as DNA, the CDR3 is TGCGCCAGCAGCTTTGGGGGGGACGACGAGCAGTACTTC. Supplemented by reference TRBV5-1 and TRBJ2-7, the full variable domain reads KAGVTQTPRYLIKTRGQQVTLSCSPISGHRSVSWYQQTPGQGLQFLFEYFSETQRNKGNFPGRFSGRQFSNSRSEMNVSTLELGDSALYLCASSFGGDDEQYFGPGTRLTVT.

The rearrangement joins TRBV7-8 to TRBJ2-7; D may be TRBD1 (6 bases). CDR1 is SGHVS and CDR2 is FQNEAQ in the germline V gene. V lost 5 bases, J lost 2 bases, and 13 bases lay in between. CDR3 length: 14 residues. The CDR3 spells CASSKRDKTYEQYF. The DNA for the CDR3 is TGTGCCAGCAGCAAAAGGGACAAAACCTACGAGCAGTACTTC.

There are a few counts of this clonotype. The chain uses TRBV20-1 and TRBJ2-3; 11 positions agree with TRBD2. V shed 5 bases, J shed 2 bases, and the junction held 3 bases outside the gene matches. The CDR3 runs to 14 residues. Germline loops: CDR1 DFQATT, CDR2 SNEGSKA (reference sequence). As DNA, the CDR3 is TGCAGTGCTGGGACTAGCGGATACACAGATACGCAGTATTTT. Translating gives CSAGTSGYTDTQYF.

This clonotype was detected ten times or more. The V and J genes are TRBV6-5 and TRBJ2-7, with D perhaps TRBD1 (5 bases). The CDR3 spans 13 residues. Trimming took 2 bases from V and 1 from J, leaving 6 bases between them. Germline-derived CDR1 and CDR2 are MNHEY and SVGAGI. CDR3 in amino acids: CASSYRQSYEQYF. The CDR3, as DNA: TGTGCCAGCAGTTACCGACAGTCCTACGAGCAGTACTTC.

V gene TRBV7-9 combines with J gene TRBJ2-5; D not resolved. The CDR3 has 14 amino acids. V lost 5 bases and J lost 5, with 15 bases in between. Germline V CDR1 and CDR2: SEHNR, FQNEAQ (reference sequence). For the CDR3, the DNA is TGTGCCAGCAGCCCCGGTCCGTTAAGCGAGACCCAGTACTTC. Amino acid sequence: CASSPGPLSETQYF.

The chain links TRBV27 to TRBJ2-4, with TRBD2 as a possible D gene (7 bases). The closer fit of TRBJ2-7 to the DNA end suggests the J call may be wrong. This CDR3 has 15 residues. The germline V gene has CDR1 MNHEY and CDR2 SMNVEV (reference sequence). Here the CDR3 DNA reads TGTGCCAGCAGCTTAGGGGGGGTCCGTACCTACGAGCAGTACTTC. Translation gives CASSLGGVRTYEQYF.

The chain couples TRBV29-1 to TRBJ2-7, with TRBD2 matching 11 bases. J lost 7 bases, V lost 1 base, and 12 bases had no gene match. CDR1 is SQVTM and CDR2 is ANQGSEA in the germline V gene. This CDR3 comprises 16 residues. The CDR3 reads CSVEGETSGASNEQYF. The CDR3 DNA follows: TGCAGCGTTGAAGGGGAGACTAGCGGGGCCTCCAATGAGCAGTACTTC.

V gene TRBV10-1 combines with J gene TRBJ2-5; D is unclear. Germline CDR1 is WNHNN and CDR2 is SYGVQD (reference sequence). This CDR3 comprises 12 residues. Trimming took 7 bases from V and 2 from J, leaving 8 bases between them. CDR3 bases: TGCGCCAGCAAGTTGGTTCAAGAGACCCAGTACTTC. Residues: CASKLVQETQYF.

This clonotype was seen many times. The chain is built from TRBV29-1 and TRBJ2-5; D may match TRBD1 or TRBD2 (6 bases each). The CDR3 consists of 12 residues. Germline assignment: CDR1 SQVTM and CDR2 ANQGSEA. V lost 8 bases, J lost 5 bases, and 15 bases lay in between. The DNA for the CDR3 is TGCAGCTCACAGACGGGGGCGGAGACCCAGTACTTC. Residues: CSSQTGAETQYF.

With regard to this clonotype: Its ends do not fully match the called genes, so a read error is possible. V usage is TRBV27 and J usage is TRBJ2-7; TRBD1 is a possible D gene (6 bases). CDR3 length equals 14 residues. Germline V CDR1 and CDR2: MNHEY, SMNVEV (reference sequence). CDR3 nucleotides: TGTGCCAGCAGCCCCGGGCAGGGGTACTACAAGCAGTACTTC. The encoded protein is CASSPGQGYYKQYF.

Note on this clonotype: This sequence is one base from a far larger clone and is likely a read error. The V call is TRBV7-9, the J call TRBJ2-1, with TRBD1 matching over 7 bases. The germline V gene has CDR1 SEHNR and CDR2 FQNEAQ (reference sequence). This CDR3 region has 16 residues. CDR3 region: CACSPLAGGSYNEQFF. The CDR3 DNA reads TGTGCCTGCAGCCCACTGGCAGGGGGCTCCTACAATGAGCAGTTCTTC.

V and J are TRBV10-3 and TRBJ2-3; 10 bases are a match to TRBD2. The CDR3 contains 15 residues. Looked up from germline, CDR1 is ENHRY and CDR2 is SYGVKD. Trimming at V came to 3 bases and at J to 3 bases, leaving 3 bases not matched to a gene. This CDR3 reads CAISEAGGQTDTQYF. The CDR3, as DNA: TGTGCCATCAGTGAAGCGGGAGGGCAAACAGATACGCAGTATTTT.

This clonotype appeared a few times. V gene TRBV19 combines with J gene TRBJ2-1; D gene unclear. The CDR3 runs to 15 residues. CDR1 LNHDA and CDR2 SQIVND come from the germline V gene (reference sequence). V lost 3 bases and J lost 9, with 18 bases in between. CDR3 sequence reads: CASSIGGQREGEQFF. The DNA of the CDR3 is TGTGCCAGTAGTATCGGCGGCCAAAGGGAAGGTGAGCAGTTCTTC.

Concerning this clonotype itself: An end of the junction does not agree with germline; a read error may underlie this. The rearrangement uses TRBV24-1 and TRBJ2-1; D is possibly TRBD2 (7 bases). Per germline, CDR1 KGHDR and CDR2 SFDVKD. This CDR3 has 13 amino acids. CDR3 coding DNA: TGTGCCACCAGGAGGGCGGGGGCAGGTGAGCAGGTCTTC. Encoded protein: CATRRAGAGEQVF.

In regard to this clonotype: One end of the junction fails to match germline, which may point to a read error. This chain joins TRBV6-2 or TRBV6-3 and TRBJ2-5, with 8 bases that match TRBD2. Germline values: CDR1 MNHEY, CDR2 SVGEGT. This CDR3 region has 16 residues. The CDR3 region is CASSYFGTSGGETRYF. The CDR3 coding sequence is TGTGCCAGCAGTTACTTCGGGACTAGTGGGGGAGAGACCCGGTACTTC.

The chain recombines TRBV18 with TRBJ2-3; D uncertain. The CDR3 is 15 residues long. Germline lookup yields CDR1 KGHSH and CDR2 LQKENI. Trimming removed 6 bases from V and 6 bases from J, with 19 bases in between. The CDR3 sequence: CASSRNYLPPDTQYF. The CDR3 DNA sequence: TGTGCCAGCTCCCGTAATTATCTACCGCCCGATACGCAGTATTTT.

The CDR3 loop is CASRATSGSSYEQFF. The CDR3 DNA reads as TGCGCCAGCAGGGCGACTAGCGGGAGTAGTTATGAGCAGTTCTTC. The chain combines TRBV5-1 with TRBJ2-1, with 12 bases fitting TRBD2. With V trimmed by 5 bases and J by 8 bases, 8 bases remained unmatched. The CDR3 contains 15 residues. CDR1 is SGHRS, CDR2 YFSETQ, per germline.

CDR3 amino acids: CASSPRGSRPDTQYF. In DNA, the CDR3 is TGTGCCAGCAGCCCCAGAGGGTCCCGGCCAGATACGCAGTATTTT. The chain links TRBV3-1 to TRBJ2-3; D might be TRBD2 (5 bases). CDR3 length: 15 residues. Between the trimmed V and J ends, which lost 4 bases and 4 bases, there was a span of 15 bases. Germline V CDR1 and CDR2: LGHDT, YNNKEL (reference sequence).

This clonotype was detected only a few times. The chain has TRBV12-3 or TRBV12-4 and TRBJ1-2; D possibly corresponds to TRBD1 (5 bases). Trimming left V 2 bases short and J 9 bases short, with 13 bases between. The CDR3 has 13 residues. This CDR3 is CASSLLGVKSYTF. For the CDR3, the DNA is TGTGCCAGCAGTTTACTAGGGGTTAAAAGCTACACCTTC.